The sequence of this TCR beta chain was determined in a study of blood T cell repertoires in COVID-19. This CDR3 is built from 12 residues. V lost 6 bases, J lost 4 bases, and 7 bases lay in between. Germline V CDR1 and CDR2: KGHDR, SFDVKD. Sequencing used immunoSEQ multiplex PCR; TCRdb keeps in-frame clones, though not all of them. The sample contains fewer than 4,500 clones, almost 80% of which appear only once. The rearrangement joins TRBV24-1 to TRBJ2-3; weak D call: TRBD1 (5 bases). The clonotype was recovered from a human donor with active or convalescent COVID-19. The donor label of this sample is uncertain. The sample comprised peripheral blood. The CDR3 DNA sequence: TGTGCCACCAGTCTGGGGCCAGATACGCAGTATTTT. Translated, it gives CATSLGPDTQYF.